This TCR beta chain was captured in a study of T cells in Graves' hyperthyroidism and ophthalmopathy. V was clipped by 3 bases and J by 3 bases, with 12 bases between them. The germline V gene encodes CDR1 MGHRA and CDR2 YSYEKL. This CDR3 spans 15 amino acids. Uncontrolled infection, other autoimmune disease, pregnancy and lactation each barred patients from inclusion. Based on clinical symptoms, serum thyroxine and TRAb, thyroid ultrasound and orbital computed tomography, diagnoses were reached. RNA transcripts were the template for amplifying TCR beta CDR3 regions. The HTBI primer set drove a first-round RT-PCR of the TCR CDR3. TCRdb reanalysed the multiplex PCR reads using MiXCR and keeps one entry per CDR3 protein. The table lists fewer than 400,000 distinct CDR3 sequences, about a sixth of them singletons, with 25% to 30% in the top ten. This clonotype was detected a few times.

The sequence was obtained from a young woman with Graves' hyperthyroidism that later progressed to Graves' ophthalmopathy. This chain uses TRBV4-1 with TRBJ1-5; no definite D call. Specimen: blood. The CDR3 sequence: CASSHVRSVNQPQHF. The CDR3 DNA reads TGCGCCAGCAGCCATGTGAGGAGTGTCAATCAGCCCCAGCATTTT.